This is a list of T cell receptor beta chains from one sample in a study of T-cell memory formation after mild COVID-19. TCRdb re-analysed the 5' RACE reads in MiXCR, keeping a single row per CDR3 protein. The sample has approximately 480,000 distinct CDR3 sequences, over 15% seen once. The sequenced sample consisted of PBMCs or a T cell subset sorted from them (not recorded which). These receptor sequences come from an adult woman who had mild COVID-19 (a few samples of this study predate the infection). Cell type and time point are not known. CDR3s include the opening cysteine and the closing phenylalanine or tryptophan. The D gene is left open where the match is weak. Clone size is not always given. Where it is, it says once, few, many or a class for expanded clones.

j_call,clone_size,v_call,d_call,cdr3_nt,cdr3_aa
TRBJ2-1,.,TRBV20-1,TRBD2,TGCAGTGCTCGAGTACTAGCGGGAGGGCCGGTCCCCAATGAGCAGTTCTTC,CSARVLAGGPVPNEQFF
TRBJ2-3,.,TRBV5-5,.,TGTGCCAGCAGCTTGGGTTGGTCTAGCTTCCGAGATACGCAGTATTTT,CASSLGWSSFRDTQYF
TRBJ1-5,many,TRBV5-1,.,TGCGCCAGTACGAATCAGCCCCAGCATTTT,CASTNQPQHF
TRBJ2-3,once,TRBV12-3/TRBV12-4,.,TGTGCCAGCAGCCCCAGGACTCAAACAGATACGCAGTATTTT,CASSPRTQTDTQYF
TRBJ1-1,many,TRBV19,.,TGTGCCAGTAGTATAGGGCACATTCCTCCCCTTATGAACACTGAAGCTTTCTTT,CASSIGHIPPLMNTEAFF
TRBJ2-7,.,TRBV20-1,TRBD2,TGCAGTGCTAGATTTAGCGGGGGCTGGAGCTCCTACGAGCAGTACTTC,CSARFSGGWSSYEQYF
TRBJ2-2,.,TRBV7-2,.,TGTGCCAGCAGCTTAGGATGGAATCCGAACACCGGGGAGCTGTTTTTT,CASSLGWNPNTGELFF
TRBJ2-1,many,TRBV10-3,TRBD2,TGTGCCACCGGACTAGCCGATGAGCAGTTCTTC,CATGLADEQFF
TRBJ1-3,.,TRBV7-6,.,TGTGCCAGCAGCTTAGAAGCATTCCTGGAGGCTGGAAACACCATATATTTT,CASSLEAFLEAGNTIYF
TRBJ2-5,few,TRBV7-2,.,TGTGCCAGCAGCGGATCGAGAGGAGTAGAGACCCAGTACTTC,CASSGSRGVETQYF
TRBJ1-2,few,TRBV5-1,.,TGCGCCAGCAGCCCGACAAGAGAGGGTGGCTACACCTTC,CASSPTREGGYTF
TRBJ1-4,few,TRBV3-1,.,TGTGCCAGCAGCCAATCGTCGGGAGACGAAAAACTGTTTTTT,CASSQSSGDEKLFF
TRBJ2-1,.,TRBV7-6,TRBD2,TGTGCCAGCAGCTTAGATCGGGCTAGCGGGAAGAATGAGCAGTTCTTC,CASSLDRASGKNEQFF
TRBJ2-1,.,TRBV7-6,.,TGTGCCAGCAGCCGAAACGAAGGAATCCGCGAGTACAATGAGCAGTTCTTC,CASSRNEGIREYNEQFF
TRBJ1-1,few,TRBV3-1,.,TGTGCCAGCAGCCAAGGGACAGTCACCGAAGCTTTCTTT,CASSQGTVTEAFF
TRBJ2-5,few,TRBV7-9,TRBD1,TGTGCCAGCAATCACGACAGGGCCGGAGAGACCCAGTACTTC,CASNHDRAGETQYF
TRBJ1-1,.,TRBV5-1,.,TGCGCCAGCAGCCATGGATTGCAGGGAGCCACTGAAGCTTTCTTT,CASSHGLQGATEAFF
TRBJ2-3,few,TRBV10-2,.,TGCGCCAGCAGGGGGGGGGCGGGAGAAGATACGCAGTATTTT,CASRGGAGEDTQYF
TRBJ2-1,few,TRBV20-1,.,TGCAGTGCTAGGGATGTTAGGGGGTACAATGAGCAGTTCTTC,CSARDVRGYNEQFF
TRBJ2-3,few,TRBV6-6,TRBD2,TGTGCCAGCAGTTACTCAGGAGCGGGGGGGCCTGATACGCAGTATTTT,CASSYSGAGGPDTQYF
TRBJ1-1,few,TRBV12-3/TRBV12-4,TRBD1,TGTGCCAGCAGTTTTACCACAGGGGGAGAGAAGAACACTGAAGCTTTCTTT,CASSFTTGGEKNTEAFF
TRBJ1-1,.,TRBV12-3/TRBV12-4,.,TGTGCCAGCAGTCTCTGGGGGCGCCGCGCTTTCTTT,CASSLWGRRAFF
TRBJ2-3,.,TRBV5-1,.,TGCGCCAGCGGGAACAGACCATTAACCGCAGATACGCAGTATTTT,CASGNRPLTADTQYF
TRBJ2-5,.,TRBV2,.,TGTGCCAGCACCTGGGAGACCCAGTACTTC,CASTWETQYF
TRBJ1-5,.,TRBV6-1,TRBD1,TGTGCCAGCAGTGAATCCGGGACAGGAACCGGTCAGCCCCAGCATTTT,CASSESGTGTGQPQHF
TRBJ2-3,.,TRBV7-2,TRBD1,TGTGCCAGCAGCTTAGAAGACAGGGTTATTTCGTATTTT,CASSLEDRVISYF
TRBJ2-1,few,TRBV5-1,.,TGCGCCAGCAGCTTGGGAGGAACCGATTACAATGAGCAGTTCTTC,CASSLGGTDYNEQFF
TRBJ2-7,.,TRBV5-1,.,TGCGCCAGCACCTCAGGGGTGTCGGGCTCCTACGAGCAGTACTTC,CASTSGVSGSYEQYF
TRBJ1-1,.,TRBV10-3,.,TGTGCCATCAGTGAGTCAGACAGCTCTTTGAACACTGAAGCTTTCTTT,CAISESDSSLNTEAFF
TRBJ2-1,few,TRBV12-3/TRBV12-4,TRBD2,TGTGCCAGCAGTCTCTCCTACGGGACTACCGTATTCTACAATGAGCAGTTCTTC,CASSLSYGTTVFYNEQFF
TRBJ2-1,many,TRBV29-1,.,TGCAGCGTTGACTTAGACTACAATGAGCAGTTCTTC,CSVDLDYNEQFF
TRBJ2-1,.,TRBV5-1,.,TGCGCCAGCCTAGACAGTTGGAATGAGCAGTTCTTC,CASLDSWNEQFF
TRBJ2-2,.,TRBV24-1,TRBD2,TGTGCCACCAGTGATTTCACCGGGAGGGGCTCCGGGGAGCTGTTTTTT,CATSDFTGRGSGELFF
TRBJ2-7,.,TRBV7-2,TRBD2,TGTGCCAGCGGCCTCACCGGGACTAGCGGGAGTTACGAGCAGTACTTC,CASGLTGTSGSYEQYF
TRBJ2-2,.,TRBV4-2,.,TGTGCCAGCAGCCAAGATTGGAGTCTGGGCACCGGGGAGCTGTTTTTT,CASSQDWSLGTGELFF
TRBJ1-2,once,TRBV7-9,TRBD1,TGTGCCAGCAGCTTCGAGGGGGCGAGAGATGGCTACACCTTC,CASSFEGARDGYTF
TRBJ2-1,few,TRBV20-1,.,TGCAGTGCTAGAGAGGCTGCCAGGGGGGATGAGCAGTTCTTC,CSAREAARGDEQFF
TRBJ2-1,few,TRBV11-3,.,TGTGCCAGCAGCTTAGATCAGGCATGGAGAAAGAACAATGAGCAGTTCTTC,CASSLDQAWRKNNEQFF
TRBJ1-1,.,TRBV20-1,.,TGCAGTGCCCGAGGGAAAACTGAAGCTTTCTTT,CSARGKTEAFF
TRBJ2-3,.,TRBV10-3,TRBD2,TGTGCCATCAGGGAACTAGCGCACCCCACAGATACGCAGTATTTT,CAIRELAHPTDTQYF